A selection of T cell receptor beta chains follows, all from one sample in a study of blood T cell repertoires in COVID-19. Clones were read by immunoSEQ multiplex PCR, and TCRdb kept only the in-frame ones, dropping some. The sample has roughly 250,000 clones, 80% to 95% seen once. Sequencing was performed on peripheral blood. The receptors here all came from a man younger than 40 with COVID-19, enrolled during active disease. CDR3s include the opening cysteine and the closing phenylalanine or tryptophan. The D gene is left open where the match is weak. Clone size is not always given. Where it is, it says once, few, many or a class for expanded clones.

d_call	clone_size	j_call	v_call	cdr3_nt	cdr3_aa
TRBD1	NA	TRBJ1-6	TRBV25-1	TGTGCCAGCAGTCCCAGACAGGGCGAGAATTCACCCCTCCACTTT	CASSPRQGENSPLHF
NA	NA	TRBJ2-1	TRBV4-1	TGCGCCAGCAGCCAAGGAAGGCTAGCCTCCTACAATGAGCAGTTCTTC	CASSQGRLASYNEQFF
NA	NA	TRBJ1-1	TRBV7-2	TGTGCCAGCAGCTTAGCCATTTCGAGTCAATTGAACACTGAAGCTTTCTTT	CASSLAISSQLNTEAFF
TRBD1	NA	TRBJ2-5	TRBV4-1	TGCGCCAGCAGCCAAGGCAGGACAGGGGTGGGAGAGACCCAGTACTTC	CASSQGRTGVGETQYF
TRBD2	NA	TRBJ2-1	TRBV10-3	TGTGCCATCAGTGGAGGGACTAGCGGGGGCCTCAGCTCCTACAATGAGCAGTTCTTC	CAISGGTSGGLSSYNEQFF
NA	NA	TRBJ1-1	TRBV5-1	TGCGCCAGCAGCAGAGGGAACACTGAAGCTTTCTTT	CASSRGNTEAFF
NA	NA	TRBJ1-2	TRBV9	TGTGCCAGCAGCGTAGGGTTCGGAGGCTCTTATGGCTACACCTTC	CASSVGFGGSYGYTF
TRBD1	once	TRBJ1-1	TRBV7-9	TGTGCCAGCAGCTTCCTGATAGGACAGGGGGCGGACGAAGCTTTCTTT	CASSFLIGQGADEAFF
TRBD2	NA	TRBJ2-7	TRBV27	TGTGCCAGCAGTCCGAGGCTAGCGGGGGGACCCTACGAGCAGTACTTC	CASSPRLAGGPYEQYF
NA	NA	TRBJ2-5	TRBV2	TGTGCCAGCAGTGCCCTACAAGAGACCCAGTACTTC	CASSALQETQYF
TRBD2	NA	TRBJ2-3	TRBV5-1	TGCGCCAGCAGCTTAAGGCGGGGGGAAACTGGCACAGATACGCAGTATTTT	CASSLRRGETGTDTQYF
TRBD1	NA	TRBJ2-1	TRBV3-1/TRBV3-2	TGTGCCAGCAGCCCCGGGACAGGGACCTACAATGAGCAGTTCTTC	CASSPGTGTYNEQFF
NA	NA	TRBJ2-7	TRBV18	TGTGCCAGCTCACCAGAGGGTGGCTACGAGCAGTACTTC	CASSPEGGYEQYF
TRBD2	NA	TRBJ2-7	TRBV9	TGTGCCAGCAGCGTTAGCGGGGAATCCTCCTACGAGCAGTACTTC	CASSVSGESSYEQYF
NA	NA	TRBJ2-3	TRBV5-1	TGCGCCAGCAGCTTGGAAGGTCGGGGCACAGATACGCAGTATTTT	CASSLEGRGTDTQYF
NA	NA	TRBJ2-7	TRBV6-5	TGTGCCAGCAGAAATGGCCAGAACTCCTACGAGCAGTACTTC	CASRNGQNSYEQYF
NA	NA	TRBJ2-2	TRBV5-4	TGTGCCAGCAGCTTGCGGGATCTCACCGGGGAGCTGTTTTTT	CASSLRDLTGELFF
TRBD1	NA	TRBJ1-1	TRBV18	TGTGCCAGCTCACACGGACAGGGGGGGTCTGAAGCTTTCTTT	CASSHGQGGSEAFF
NA	NA	TRBJ2-7	TRBV5-4	TGTGCCAGCAGCTCCGGCGGCCTCTCCTACGAGCAGTACTTC	CASSSGGLSYEQYF
NA	NA	TRBJ1-4	TRBV19	TGTGCCAGTAGTATGTCCCGGTCGCTGTTTTTT	CASSMSRSLFF
TRBD1	NA	TRBJ1-2	TRBV5-1	TGCGCCAGCAGCGGACTGACAGGGGGGCTTAACTATGGCTACACCTTC	CASSGLTGGLNYGYTF
TRBD1	NA	TRBJ1-4	TRBV6-6	TGTGCCAGCAGTCTAGGGGGCAACAGAGCAACTAATGAAAAACTGTTTTTT	CASSLGGNRATNEKLFF
NA	once	TRBJ2-2	TRBV21-1	TGTGCCAGCAGAATCAATCGAGACACCCCGAACACCGGGGAGCTGTTTTTT	CASRINRDTPNTGELFF
TRBD1	NA	TRBJ2-7	TRBV5-4	TGTGCCAGCAGCTCAACAGGGGCCGAGCAGTACTTC	CASSSTGAEQYF
NA	NA	TRBJ1-1	TRBV30	TGTGCCTGGAGTGTATCACAGACTGAAGCTTTCTTT	CAWSVSQTEAFF
TRBD2	NA	TRBJ2-1	TRBV6-1	TGTGCCAGCAGTGAATACCCCTCAGGGGCTAGCGGGGTACGAAATGAGCAGTTCTTC	CASSEYPSGASGVRNEQFF
TRBD1	NA	TRBJ2-2	TRBV7-3	TGTGCCAGTCAGGGGGCGGTCACCGGGGAGCTGTTTTTT	CASQGAVTGELFF
NA	NA	TRBJ1-1	TRBV30	TGTGCCTGGAGTGTACTGCAGGGCAGGGGAGAAGCTTTCTTT	CAWSVLQGRGEAFF
NA	NA	TRBJ1-1	TRBV5-6	TGTGCCAGCAGCTTGGGTCTCCAGGACACTGAAGCTTTCTTT	CASSLGLQDTEAFF
NA	NA	TRBJ1-2	TRBV21-1	TGTGCCAGCAGCAAAGACGGTAACTATGGCTACACCTTC	CASSKDGNYGYTF
TRBD1	NA	TRBJ2-7	TRBV2	TGTGCCAGCAGCCTGAAAATTGGACAGGGCGAGCAGTACTTC	CASSLKIGQGEQYF
NA	NA	TRBJ2-1	TRBV2	TGTGCCAGCAGTGATTTTCGGAATGAGCAGTTCTTC	CASSDFRNEQFF
NA	NA	TRBJ2-5	TRBV5-6	TGTGCCAGCAGCTTGTCTAGTGGCGAGACCCAGTACTTC	CASSLSSGETQYF
NA	NA	TRBJ1-5	TRBV20-1	TGCAGTGCTAGTAACGGGAACAATCAGCCCCAGCATTTT	CSASNGNNQPQHF
NA	NA	TRBJ2-1	TRBV5-4	TGTGCCAGCAGCTGGGGACTCGTCGGCGAAAGAAATGAGCAGTTCTTC	CASSWGLVGERNEQFF
TRBD2	NA	TRBJ2-7	TRBV7-9	TGTGCCAGCAGCCGGGGGTGGGCTAGCGGAGTCAACTCCTACGAGCAGTACTTC	CASSRGWASGVNSYEQYF
TRBD1	NA	TRBJ2-6	TRBV27	TGTGCCAGCAGACAGGGGGCGCGATATACTGGGGCCAACGTCCTGACTTTC	CASRQGARYTGANVLTF
NA	few	TRBJ1-6	TRBV7-2	TGTGCCAGCAAAACCCCCGGGACAATTCATTCACCCCTCCACTTT	CASKTPGTIHSPLHF
NA	NA	TRBJ1-2	TRBV2	TGTGCCAGCAGTGAACAGGGGACGGGCTACACCTTC	CASSEQGTGYTF
NA	NA	TRBJ1-4	TRBV27	TGTGCCAGCAGTTTCTCCAGGTCGGGAAATGAAAAACTGTTTTTT	CASSFSRSGNEKLFF
NA	NA	TRBJ1-2	TRBV24-1	TGTGCCACCAGTGATTTGAGTATGGCAGGGGCGTTCTATGGCTACACCTTC	CATSDLSMAGAFYGYTF
NA	NA	TRBJ1-3	TRBV11-1	TGTGCCAGCAGCTTTTGGGCCGCCGCCTCTGGAAACACCATATATTTT	CASSFWAAASGNTIYF
NA	NA	TRBJ1-3	TRBV15	TGTGCCACCAGCCCAGGTGCCTCTGGAAACACCATATATTTT	CATSPGASGNTIYF
NA	NA	TRBJ1-5	TRBV7-2	TGTGCCAGCAGCCAAATACAGGGAGGCAATCAGCCCCAGCATTTT	CASSQIQGGNQPQHF
TRBD1	few	TRBJ2-5	TRBV2	TGTGCCAGCAGTGGAGCAATTCTCCGGGACAGGGATGAGACCCAGTACTTC	CASSGAILRDRDETQYF